What follows are 3 T cell receptor beta chains derived from one specimen sequenced in a study of early T cells in non-severe SARS-CoV-2 infection. Using its own MiXCR run on the 5' RACE reads, TCRdb lists one record per CDR3 protein. The table has 50,000 to 70,000 distinct CDR3 sequences, about 8.4% seen once. Sequenced: whole blood. The receptors originated from an adult who was a healthcare worker with PCR-confirmed SARS-CoV-2 infection or an uninfected control (not recorded which).

This clonotype has only a few counts. The junction differs from germline at one of its ends, possibly a read error. V is TRBV15 and J is TRBJ2-7; no firm D call. The CDR3 totals 13 residues. Germline V gene data show CDR1 as LNHNV and CDR2 as YYDKDF (reference sequence). CDR3 coding DNA: TGTGCCACCAGCAGAGATCTACCGGACCCTAAGAACTTC. Amino acids: CATSRDLPDPKNF. Full variable domain (outside the CDR3, taken from reference TRBV15 and TRBJ2-7): DAMVIQNPRYQVTQFGKPVTLSCSQTLNHNVMYWYQQKSSQAPKLLFHYYDKDFNNEADTPDNFQSRRPNTSFCFLDIRSPGLGDTAMYLCATSRDLPDPKNFGPGTRLTVT.

This clonotype appeared many times. The J gene is TRBJ1-2, the V gene TRBV4-1, with 7 bases that match TRBD1. The V and J ends lost 1 base and 5 bases, in that order; junction bases with no gene match: 10. The CDR3 totals 16 residues. Germline assignment: CDR1 MGHRA and CDR2 YSYEKL. The CDR3 DNA is TGCGCCAGCAGCCAAGCATGGGGAGGGGGCAAGTATGGCTACACCTTC. Residues: CASSQAWGGGKYGYTF.

This clonotype was found many times. The chain recombines TRBV18 with TRBJ1-3; D call uncertain. Germline V lookup: CDR1 KGHSH, CDR2 LQKENI. The V end lost 6 bases, the J end lost 2 bases, and 8 bases lay between the germline ends. This CDR3 comprises 13 residues. The DNA of the CDR3 is TGTGCCAGCTCCCGAGAAGCTGGAAACACCATATATTTT. It yields the protein CASSREAGNTIYF.